The 29 T cell receptor beta chains given below trace back to one sample, sequenced in a study of blood T cell repertoires in COVID-19. Produced via immunoSEQ multiplex PCR; TCRdb's table is partial and in-frame only. The profile shows some 240,000 clones, more than 75% of them singletons. Sequenced input: PBMCs or T cells enriched from blood (not recorded which). Source of these receptors: a woman between 40 and 50 years old with acute COVID-19.

This clone was counted only a few times. V and J are TRBV14 and TRBJ2-1; D may be TRBD2 (5 bases). The CDR3 runs 15 residues. Looked up from germline, CDR1 is SGHDN and CDR2 is FVKESK. The germline V and J ends were trimmed by 6 bases and 5 bases, with 17 bases remaining between them. This chain's CDR3 is CASSYIGGKNNEQFF. Here the CDR3 DNA reads TGTGCCAGCAGTTACATCGGAGGTAAAAACAATGAGCAGTTCTTC. Complete variable domain (other parts from reference TRBV14 and TRBJ2-1): EAGVTQFPSHSVIEKGQTVTLRCDPISGHDNLYWYRRVMGKEIKFLLHFVKESKQDESGMPNNRFLAERTGGTYSTLKVQPAELEDSGVYFCASSYIGGKNNEQFFGPGTRLTVL.

The sample holds a few counts of this clone. This sequence joins TRBV10-3 and TRBJ2-7; tentatively, D is TRBD2 (6 bases). The CDR3 has 14 amino acids. In germline, CDR1 is ENHRY, CDR2 SYGVKD. The V end was cut by 4 bases, the J end by 1 base, with 11 bases between. CDR3 bases: TGTGCCATCAGTGTTGGAGGGGATTCCTACGAGCAGTACTTC. Translated, it gives CAISVGGDSYEQYF.

The CDR3 DNA reads as TGTGCCAGTAGTATCGCTAGCGGGGTCCAGGGGACCCAGTACTTC. Its protein product is CASSIASGVQGTQYF. The chain employs TRBV19 and TRBJ2-5; 9 positions match TRBD2. Germline CDR1 is LNHDA and CDR2 is SQIVND (reference sequence). The trim removed 3 bases at V and 7 bases at J, leaving 9 bases unmatched. CDR3 length equals 15 residues.

CDR3 coding DNA: TGTGCCAGCAGTTACAGGGTAGCGGGAGATTTAGATACGCAGTATTTT. Protein: CASSYRVAGDLDTQYF. J is TRBJ2-3 and V is TRBV6-2 or TRBV6-3; TRBD2 aligns across 9 bases. This CDR3 is built from 16 residues. The germline gives CDR1 MNHEY, CDR2 SVGEGT. Losses at the gene ends were 2 bases for V and 5 bases for J; bases not matched to a gene: 8.

The rearrangement links TRBV19 to TRBJ1-2; D uncertain. From germline, CDR1 is LNHDA and CDR2 SQIVND (reference sequence). Trimming removed 3 bases at V and 0 bases at J, with 5 bases between. This CDR3 has 13 amino acids. In DNA form, the CDR3 reads TGTGCCAGTAGTATCGACACTAACTATGGCTACACCTTC. The encoded protein is CASSIDTNYGYTF.

This rearrangement joins TRBV10-1 to TRBJ2-1; 8 bases fit TRBD1. Per the germline V gene, CDR1 is WNHNN and CDR2 is SYGVQD (reference sequence). The J segment lost 9 bases and the V segment lost 0 bases, leaving 7 bases of the junction unmatched. The length of the CDR3 is 15 residues. CDR3 sequence: CASSESRQGAIEQFF. The CDR3 bases are TGCGCCAGCAGTGAGTCTCGGCAGGGGGCAATTGAGCAGTTCTTC.

The sample holds one count of this clone. V and J are TRBV9 and TRBJ1-4; the D is unclear. CDR3 length: 12 amino acids. V shed 4 bases and J shed 2 bases, with 3 bases lying between them. CDR1 and CDR2 from the germline V gene are SGDLS and YYNGEE. CDR3 nucleotides: TGTGCCAGCAGCTCGACTAATGAAAAACTGTTTTTT. This sequence encodes CASSSTNEKLFF.

The V and J genes are TRBV3-1 (or the pseudogene TRBV3-2) and TRBJ2-1, with TRBD2 matching over 9 bases. CDR1 LGHDT and CDR2 YNNKEL come from the germline V gene (reference sequence). Germline trimming cut 1 base from V and 8 bases from J; bases unmatched to any gene: 12. This CDR3 has 17 amino acids. CDR3 sequence reads: CASSQGFFGREGHEQFF. CDR3 DNA: TGTGCCAGCAGCCAAGGGTTTTTTGGGCGGGAGGGCCATGAGCAGTTCTTC.

The chain is built from TRBV29-1 and TRBJ2-7, with 10 bases aligning to TRBD2. This CDR3 comprises 13 residues. The V gene's germline CDR1 is SQVTM and CDR2 ANQGSEA. V lost 6 bases and J lost 0; bases outside the gene matches: 2. CDR3 amino acids: CSVGTSVSYEQYF. CDR3 DNA sequence: TGCAGCGTGGGGACTAGCGTCTCCTACGAGCAGTACTTC.

V usage is TRBV5-1 and J usage is TRBJ2-5, with D tentatively TRBD2 (5 bases). The CDR3 sequence is 15 residues long. The V end lost 0 bases, the J end lost 3 bases, and 12 bases lay between the germline ends. In germline, CDR1 is SGHRS, CDR2 YFSETQ. In DNA, the CDR3 is TGCGCCAGCAGCTTGGCACGGGGATGGGAAGAGACCCAGTACTTC. It yields the protein CASSLARGWEETQYF. Using reference TRBV5-1 and TRBJ2-5 for the parts outside the CDR3, the full variable domain is KAGVTQTPRYLIKTRGQQVTLSCSPISGHRSVSWYQQTPGQGLQFLFEYFSETQRNKGNFPGRFSGRQFSNSRSEMNVSTLELGDSALYLCASSLARGWEETQYFGPGTRLLVL.

The chain uses TRBV28 and TRBJ1-6; a possible D gene is TRBD1 (6 bases). The CDR3 contains 13 residues. V lost 6 bases to trimming and J lost 7 bases, with 10 bases between them. Germline V gives CDR1 MDHEN, CDR2 SYDVKM. The CDR3 DNA is TGTGCCAGCAGCTTCAGGGGAAATTCACCCCTCCACTTT. This gives the protein CASSFRGNSPLHF.

The chain couples TRBV4-2 to TRBJ1-3, with 8 bases aligning to TRBD1. Unmatched junction bases numbered 11, after V lost 0 bases and J lost 4 bases. Germline loops: CDR1 LGHNA, CDR2 YNFKEQ. CDR3 length: 18 residues. In DNA, the CDR3 is TGTGCCAGCAGCCAAGATCTAAGGACAGGGTTTTACGGAAACACCATATATTTT. This encodes CASSQDLRTGFYGNTIYF.

The chain has TRBV30 and TRBJ1-5, with 9 nucleotides matching TRBD1. V lost 1 base to trimming and J lost 3 bases; unmatched junction nucleotides: 1. The CDR3 covers 14 residues. CDR1 is GTSNPN, CDR2 SVGIG, per germline (reference sequence). The CDR3 coding sequence is TGTGCCTGGAGTGGACAGGGGGTCAATCAGCCCCAGCATTTT. Translation gives CAWSGQGVNQPQHF.

The chain recombines TRBV11-3 with TRBJ2-7; a weak D match, TRBD1 (6 bases). Germline CDR1 SGHNT, CDR2 YENEEA. This CDR3 has 13 residues. Trimming stripped 4 bases from V and 2 bases from J, with 9 bases between. CDR3 loop: CASSSGQTYEQYF. The CDR3, as DNA: TGTGCCAGCAGCTCCGGACAGACCTACGAGCAGTACTTC.

V usage is TRBV11-2 and J usage is TRBJ2-7, with D possibly TRBD2 on 5 matching bases. Trimming removed 5 bases from V and 3 bases from J, with 8 bases in between. The germline V gene has CDR1 SGHAT and CDR2 FQNNGV. The CDR3 runs to 12 residues. CDR3 region: CASSQLGYEQYF. The CDR3 nucleotides are TGTGCCAGCAGCCAACTAGGCTACGAGCAGTACTTC. Full variable domain (missing parts from reference TRBV11-2 and TRBJ2-7): EAGVAQSPRYKIIEKRQSVAFWCNPISGHATLYWYQQILGQGPKLLIQFQNNGVVDDSQLPKDRFSAERLKGVDSTLKIQPAKLEDSAVYLCASSQLGYEQYFGPGTRLTVT.

The J gene is TRBJ1-5, the V gene TRBV6-5; a possible D gene is TRBD1 (5 bases). Germline V gene lookup returns CDR1 MNHEY and CDR2 SVGAGI. V was shortened by 7 bases and J by 5 bases, with 9 bases between the two germline ends. This CDR3 spans 12 amino acids. The CDR3 bases are TGTGCCAGCACATCGGGGGATCAGCCCCAGCATTTT. It is translated as CASTSGDQPQHF.

At least ten counts were recorded for this clone. The chain joins TRBV7-6 to TRBJ1-2; 7 nucleotides line up with TRBD1. There are 13 residues in the CDR3. Trimming took 3 bases from V and 2 from J; bases not matched to a gene: 0. Germline V CDR1 and CDR2: SGHVS, FNYEAQ. Here the CDR3 reads CASSLGQNYGYTF. CDR3 nucleotides: TGTGCCAGCAGCTTGGGACAGAACTATGGCTACACCTTC.

The chain is built from TRBV5-8 and TRBJ1-5; D is perhaps TRBD1 (6 bases). Per germline, CDR1 SGHTS and CDR2 YDEGEE. The CDR3 extends over 14 amino acids. V lost 2 bases and J lost 6, with 12 bases in between. Written as DNA, the CDR3 is TGTGCCAGCAGCTTAGGGGGAAAGGGTCAGCCCCAGCATTTT. Translating it yields CASSLGGKGQPQHF.

This chain joins TRBV19 and TRBJ2-7, with D possibly being TRBD2 (5 bases). The CDR3 consists of 13 residues. Looked up from germline, CDR1 is LNHDA and CDR2 is SQIVND (reference sequence). V gave up 4 bases and J gave up 3 bases, with 10 bases separating them. CDR3 sequence: CASSRPDYYEQYF. The CDR3 nucleotides are TGTGCCAGTAGTAGGCCCGACTACTACGAGCAGTACTTC.

This clone was detected a few times. V gene TRBV6-2 or TRBV6-3 combines with J gene TRBJ2-7; 11 nucleotides line up with TRBD2. Germline trimming cut 5 bases from V and 4 bases from J; bases unmatched to any gene: 4. Germline CDR1 reads MNHEY; CDR2 reads SVGEGT. CDR3 length equals 14 residues. CDR3 coding DNA: TGTGCCAGCAGTGTAGCGGGAGGGTTGTACGAGCAGTACTTC. Its translation: CASSVAGGLYEQYF.

The chain carries TRBV7-8 and TRBJ1-1; a weak D match, TRBD1 (5 bases). Germline V lookup: CDR1 SGHVS, CDR2 FQNEAQ. This CDR3 is built from 14 residues. Trimming shortened V by 5 bases and J by 5 bases, and 15 bases separated the two germline ends. The CDR3 is CASSAGGEGTEAFF. The CDR3 nucleotides are TGTGCCAGCAGCGCCGGGGGGGAAGGGACTGAAGCTTTCTTT.

The chain has TRBV15 and TRBJ2-4; D is undetermined. The CDR3 totals 14 residues. Germline loops: CDR1 LNHNV, CDR2 YYDKDF (reference sequence). V was clipped by 1 base and J by 0 bases, with 4 bases between them. The CDR3 is CATSRGLAKNIQYF. In DNA form, the CDR3 reads TGTGCCACCAGCAGAGGGCTAGCCAAAAACATTCAGTACTTC.

This chain links TRBV20-1 with TRBJ2-7, with D possibly being TRBD1 (6 bases). Trimming shortened V by 3 bases and J by 0 bases, and 18 bases separated the two germline ends. Germline CDR1 DFQATT, CDR2 SNEGSKA (reference sequence). This CDR3 spans 16 amino acids. The DNA of the CDR3 is TGCAGTGCTAGTGACCACGGACAGTTAAGCTCCTACGAGCAGTACTTC. Residues: CSASDHGQLSSYEQYF.

This sequence joins TRBV11-3 and TRBJ2-7; TRBD2 matches 12 bases. V gave up 5 bases and J gave up 3 bases; unmatched junction bases: 14. Looked up from germline, CDR1 is SGHNT and CDR2 is YENEEA. CDR3 size: 18 residues. CDR3 sequence (DNA): TGTGCCAGCAGCCAGGGCACTAGCGGGAGGTTCAACCTCTACGAGCAGTACTTC. It yields the protein CASSQGTSGRFNLYEQYF.

In this sample, this clone turned up a few times. V and J are TRBV7-9 and TRBJ1-1; D is perhaps TRBD1 (5 bases). The CDR3 contains 13 residues. Germline CDR1 and CDR2: SEHNR and FQNEAQ (reference sequence). Trimming left V 9 bases short and J 5 bases short, with 16 bases between. In nucleotides, the CDR3 is TGTGCCAGTCGTCCCAGGGTTGGGACTGAAGCTTTCTTT. It codes for CASRPRVGTEAFF.

The chain recombines TRBV19 with TRBJ2-5; D may be TRBD1 (5 bases). Germline V gene lookup returns CDR1 LNHDA and CDR2 SQIVND (reference sequence). V lost 11 bases to trimming and J lost 6 bases, with 13 bases between them. The CDR3 runs 11 residues. CDR3 nucleotides: TGTGCCCAAGGGGTAGCAAAGACCCAGTACTTC. Amino acid sequence: CAQGVAKTQYF.

This clone was recorded once. V and J are TRBV6-5 and TRBJ1-2; 7 nucleotides agree with TRBD1. After removal of 7 bases from V and 8 bases from J, the junction contained 10 bases not matched to a gene. There are 13 residues in the CDR3. Looked up from germline, CDR1 is MNHEY and CDR2 is SVGAGI. The CDR3 nucleotides are TGTGCCAGCACCGTAGACAGGGACCGAGGCTACACCTTC. The encoded protein is CASTVDRDRGYTF.

The rearrangement joins TRBV6-1 to TRBJ2-2, with TRBD1 identical over 8 bases. The CDR3 is 17 amino acids. Germline CDR1 is MNHNS and CDR2 is SASEGT. Germline trimming cut 3 bases from V and 1 base from J; bases unmatched to any gene: 7. The CDR3 loop is CASSDPGQGLNTGELFF. The DNA for the CDR3 is TGTGCCAGCAGTGACCCCGGACAGGGACTGAACACCGGGGAGCTGTTTTTT.

The V gene is TRBV9, the J gene TRBJ1-2; D is ambiguous. Trimming cost V 0 bases and J 4 bases, with 7 bases left between them. In germline, CDR1 is SGDLS, CDR2 YYNGEE. The CDR3 is 13 amino acids. CDR3 coding DNA: TGTGCCAGCAGCGTAGGAACAGTCTATGGCTACACCTTC. It translates to CASSVGTVYGYTF.